The 16 T cell receptor beta chains in this list originate from one sample, sequenced in a study of blood T cell repertoires in COVID-19. Repertoires were generated with immunoSEQ multiplex PCR, while TCRdb's copy carries only in-frame clones and drops some. The sample holds 200,000 to 250,000 clones, 75% to 85% seen once. Sample: peripheral blood. The receptors stem from a man in his fifties or sixties with COVID-19, enrolled during active disease.

The chain recombines TRBV7-3 with TRBJ2-2; TRBD1 might be the D (6 bases). The CDR3 extends over 15 amino acids. Germline V gene data show CDR1 as SGHTA and CDR2 as FQGTGA. V was clipped by 2 bases and J by 3 bases, with 10 bases between them. The chain's CDR3 is CASSLGTRYTGELFF. The DNA of the CDR3 is TGTGCCAGCAGCTTAGGGACAAGATACACCGGGGAGCTGTTTTTT.

The CDR3 region has the DNA TGTGCCTGGAGTGTACAGGAGGGAACTGAAGCTTTCTTT. Translated, it gives CAWSVQEGTEAFF. The chain is built from TRBV30 and TRBJ1-1; D might be TRBD1 (5 bases). Germline-derived CDR1 and CDR2 are GTSNPN and SVGIG (reference sequence). Trimming took off 0 bases at V and 5 bases at J, with 10 bases between the two ends. The CDR3 consists of 13 residues.

The chain combines TRBV2 with TRBJ2-5; TRBD2 agrees at 11 bases. V trimming: 6 bases; J trimming: 2 bases; junction bases outside the gene matches: 5. Germline V gene sequence: CDR1 SNHLY, CDR2 FYNNEI. The CDR3 is 15 residues long. DNA of the CDR3: TGTGCCAGCAGCACACTAGCGGGGGCTCAAGAGACCCAGTACTTC. Protein product: CASSTLAGAQETQYF.

The V gene is TRBV7-6, the J gene TRBJ2-5; D remains unclear. The CDR3 length is 11 residues. CDR1 SGHVS and CDR2 FNYEAQ come from the germline V gene. Trimming removed 3 bases at V and 5 bases at J, with 4 bases between. CDR3 bases: TGTGCCAGCAGCTTTCTGGAGACCCAGTACTTC. Protein: CASSFLETQYF.

V gene TRBV6-4 combines with J gene TRBJ1-2, with D maybe TRBD1 (6 bases). This CDR3 region has 17 residues. CDR1 and CDR2 (germline): MRHNA, SNTAGT. Deletions cut 2 bases from V and 4 bases from J, with 20 bases between. The CDR3 region is CASSDNYRVCMTYGYTF. The DNA for the CDR3 is TGTGCCAGCAGTGACAATTACAGGGTTTGTATGACCTATGGCTACACCTTC.

This sequence joins TRBV19 and TRBJ1-5, with 7 nucleotides matching TRBD1. Unmatched junction bases numbered 12, after V lost 7 bases and J lost 3 bases. This CDR3 is built from 16 residues. Germline V lookup: CDR1 LNHDA, CDR2 SQIVND (reference sequence). Written as DNA, the CDR3 is TGTGCCAGTACCCCCGGGAGGGACAGAGACAATCAGCCCCAGCATTTT. This translates into CASTPGRDRDNQPQHF. Full variable domain (rest looked up from reference TRBV19 and TRBJ1-5): DGGITQSPKYLFRKEGQNVTLSCEQNLNHDAMYWYRQDPGQGLRLIYYSQIVNDFQKGDIAEGYSVSREKKESFPLTVTSAQKNPTAFYLCASTPGRDRDNQPQHFGDGTRLSIL.

The V and J genes are TRBV14 and TRBJ2-6; D is perhaps TRBD1 (5 bases). Trimming removed 4 bases at V and 0 bases at J, with 10 bases between. This CDR3 is 16 amino acids long. Per the germline V gene, CDR1 is SGHDN and CDR2 is FVKESK. Here the CDR3 reads CASSPQQVSGANVLTF. The CDR3 DNA reads TGTGCCAGCAGCCCTCAACAGGTCTCTGGGGCCAACGTCCTGACTTTC. Looking up the rest from reference TRBV14 and TRBJ2-6 gives the full variable domain: EAGVTQFPSHSVIEKGQTVTLRCDPISGHDNLYWYRRVMGKEIKFLLHFVKESKQDESGMPNNRFLAERTGGTYSTLKVQPAELEDSGVYFCASSPQQVSGANVLTFGAGSRLTVL.

V gene TRBV7-3 combines with J gene TRBJ1-6; a weak D match, TRBD1 (5 bases). The CDR3 runs 14 residues. Germline loops: CDR1 SGHTA, CDR2 FQGTGA. V lost 1 base, J lost 8 bases, and 9 bases lay in between. CDR3 region: CASSLRPGDSPLHF. The CDR3 DNA reads TGTGCCAGCAGCTTAAGGCCGGGGGATTCACCCCTCCACTTT.

This chain joins TRBV2 and TRBJ2-1, with 9 bases matching TRBD1. Germline values: CDR1 SNHLY, CDR2 FYNNEI. The CDR3 has 15 amino acids. V shed 6 bases and J 0 bases; nucleotides not matched to a gene: 3. The CDR3 nucleotides read TGTGCCAGCAGCGGACAGGGGAGCTCCTACAATGAGCAGTTCTTC. This sequence encodes CASSGQGSSYNEQFF.

V and J are TRBV19 and TRBJ1-2; 8 bases are a match to TRBD1. Losses at the gene ends were 8 bases for V and 7 bases for J; bases not matched to a gene: 12. CDR1 is LNHDA and CDR2 is SQIVND in the germline V gene (reference sequence). This CDR3 comprises 14 residues. The CDR3 DNA reads as TGTGCCAGTGGAATTACCAGGGGGCGTTTTGGCTACACCTTC. It codes for CASGITRGRFGYTF. Looking up the rest from reference TRBV19 and TRBJ1-2 gives the full variable domain: DGGITQSPKYLFRKEGQNVTLSCEQNLNHDAMYWYRQDPGQGLRLIYYSQIVNDFQKGDIAEGYSVSREKKESFPLTVTSAQKNPTAFYLCASGITRGRFGYTFGSGTRLTVV.

V and J are TRBV4-2 and TRBJ2-3, with no clear D. The CDR3 has 13 amino acids. V was clipped by 4 bases and J by 6 bases, with 11 bases between them. CDR1 and CDR2 from the germline V gene are LGHNA and YNFKEQ. The CDR3 nucleotides read TGTGCCAGCAGCCCCCAGATGTTTGATACGCAGTATTTT. This encodes CASSPQMFDTQYF.

This clone appeared a single time. The chain links TRBV15 to TRBJ2-5; D remains ambiguous. Germline V gene lookup returns CDR1 LNHNV and CDR2 YYDKDF (reference sequence). The CDR3 is 13 amino acids. Trimming removed 2 bases from V and 0 bases from J, with 4 bases in between. CDR3 DNA: TGTGCCACCAGCAGACAGAACCAAGAGACCCAGTACTTC. Translating it yields CATSRQNQETQYF.

This chain joins TRBV7-3 and TRBJ1-1; 8 bases line up with TRBD1. The CDR3 loop spans 13 amino acids. Losses at the gene ends were 5 bases for V and 3 bases for J; bases not matched to a gene: 2. Looked up from germline, CDR1 is SGHTA and CDR2 is FQGTGA. CDR3 loop: CASSTDRDTEAFF. CDR3 nucleotide sequence: TGTGCCAGCAGCACGGACAGGGACACTGAAGCTTTCTTT.

V is TRBV5-4 and J is TRBJ2-2; 7 bases line up with TRBD2. V was pared by 2 bases and J by 6 bases, with 10 bases of the junction left unmatched. CDR3 length equals 16 residues. CDR1 and CDR2 from the germline V gene are SGHNT and YYREEE (reference sequence). CDR3 in amino acids: CASSLEAGMPSGELFF. The DNA for the CDR3 is TGTGCCAGCAGCTTAGAAGCGGGGATGCCCTCCGGGGAGCTGTTTTTT.

This chain links TRBV6-1 with TRBJ1-1; 7 positions agree with TRBD1. The J segment lost 8 bases and the V segment lost 3 bases, leaving 6 bases of the junction unmatched. This CDR3 region has 13 residues. The germline V gene encodes CDR1 MNHNS and CDR2 SASEGT. Here the CDR3 DNA reads TGTGCCAGCAGTGAGGGACAGTATCTAGAAGCTTTCTTT. The encoded protein is CASSEGQYLEAFF.

The chain combines TRBV15 with TRBJ1-2, with a weak D call TRBD1 (6 bases). Per the germline V gene, CDR1 is LNHNV and CDR2 is YYDKDF (reference sequence). V was cut by 3 bases and J by 2 bases, with 13 bases left in between. This CDR3 has 15 amino acids. The CDR3 region has the DNA TGTGCCACCAGCAGGGCACCTCAGGGGAACTATGGCTACACCTTC. Translated: CATSRAPQGNYGYTF.